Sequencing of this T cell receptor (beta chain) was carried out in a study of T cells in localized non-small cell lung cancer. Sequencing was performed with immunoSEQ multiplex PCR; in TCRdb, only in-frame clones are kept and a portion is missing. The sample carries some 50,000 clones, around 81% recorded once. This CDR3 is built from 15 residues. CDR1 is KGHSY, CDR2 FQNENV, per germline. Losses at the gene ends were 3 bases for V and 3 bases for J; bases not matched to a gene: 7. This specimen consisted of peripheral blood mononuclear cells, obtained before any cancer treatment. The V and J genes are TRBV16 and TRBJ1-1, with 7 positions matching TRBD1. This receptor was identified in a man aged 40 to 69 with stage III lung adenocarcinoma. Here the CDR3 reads CASSQFRGPHTEAFF. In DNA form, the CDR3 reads TGTGCCAGCAGCCAGTTTAGGGGGCCCCACACTGAAGCTTTCTTT.